This T cell receptor beta chain is from a study of OX40 agonist ivuxolimab in advanced cancers. The study's findings and limits: Researchers report that CD8+ T cells had, on average, more expanded clones than CD4+.

On this clone: Its cognate antigen is unknown.

The method was immunoSEQ multiplex PCR; TCRdb's version includes in-frame clones alone and lacks a portion of them. The table shows tens of thousands of clones, with about nine tenths occurring only once. This TCR came from an adult with an advanced solid tumor such as melanoma, head and neck, liver or kidney cancer. The sample consisted of CD4+ or CD8+ T cells sorted from blood, taken in a trial of the OX40 agonist ivuxolimab.

CDR3 nucleotide sequence: TGCGCCAGCAGTGTGGACCCCCCCGGCTACGAGCAGTACTTC. This gives the protein CASSVDPPGYEQYF. The rearrangement joins TRBV10-2 to TRBJ2-7; no reliable D call. CDR3 size: 14 residues. Germline-derived CDR1 and CDR2 are WSHSY and SAAADI. V gave up 4 bases and J gave up 3 bases, with 13 bases separating them.